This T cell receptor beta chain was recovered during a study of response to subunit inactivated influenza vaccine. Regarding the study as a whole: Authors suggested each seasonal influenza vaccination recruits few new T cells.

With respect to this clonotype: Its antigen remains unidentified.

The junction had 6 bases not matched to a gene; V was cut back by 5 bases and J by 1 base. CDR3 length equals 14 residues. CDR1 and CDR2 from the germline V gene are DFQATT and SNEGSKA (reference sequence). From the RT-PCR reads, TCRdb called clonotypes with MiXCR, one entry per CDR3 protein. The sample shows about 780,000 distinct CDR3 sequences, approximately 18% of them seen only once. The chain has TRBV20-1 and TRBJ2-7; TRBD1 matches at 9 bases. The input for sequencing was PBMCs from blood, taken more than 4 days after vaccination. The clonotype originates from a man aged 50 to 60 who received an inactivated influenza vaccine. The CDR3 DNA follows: TGCAGTGCTGACGCCGGGACAGGGTCCTACGAGCAGTACTTC. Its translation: CSADAGTGSYEQYF.